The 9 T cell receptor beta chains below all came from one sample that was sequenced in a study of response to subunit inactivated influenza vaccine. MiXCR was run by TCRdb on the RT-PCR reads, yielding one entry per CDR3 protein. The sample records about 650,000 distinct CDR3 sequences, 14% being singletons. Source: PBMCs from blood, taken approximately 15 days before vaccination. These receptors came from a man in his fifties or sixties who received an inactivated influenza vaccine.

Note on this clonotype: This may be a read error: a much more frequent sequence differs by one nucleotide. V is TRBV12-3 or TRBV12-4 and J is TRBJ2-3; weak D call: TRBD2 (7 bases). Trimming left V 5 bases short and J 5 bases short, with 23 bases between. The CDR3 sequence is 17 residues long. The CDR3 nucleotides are TGTGCCAGCAGTGGCCTAGGGGGGGGGCGTTCGGTAGATACGCAGTATTTT. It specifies CASSGLGGGRSVDTQYF.

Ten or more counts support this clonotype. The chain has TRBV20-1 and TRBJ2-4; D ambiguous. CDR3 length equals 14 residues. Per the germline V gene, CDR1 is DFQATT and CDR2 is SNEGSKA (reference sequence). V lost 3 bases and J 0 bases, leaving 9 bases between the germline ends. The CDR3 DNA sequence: TGCAGTGCTAGGGACCGTTTAGCCAAAAACATTCAGTACTTC. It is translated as CSARDRLAKNIQYF.

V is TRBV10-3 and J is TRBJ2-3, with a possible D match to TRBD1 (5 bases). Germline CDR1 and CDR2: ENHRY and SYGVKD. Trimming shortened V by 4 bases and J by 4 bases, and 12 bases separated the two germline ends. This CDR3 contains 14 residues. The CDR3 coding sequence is TGTGCCATCAGTGTAAGGGGAACATCAGATACGCAGTATTTT. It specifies CAISVRGTSDTQYF.

The CDR3 protein is CASSPVPGRGDTDTQYF. In nucleotides, the CDR3 is TGTGCCAGCTCACCGGTCCCGGGACGGGGGGACACAGATACGCAGTATTTT. V gene TRBV18 combines with J gene TRBJ2-3, with 7 bases that match TRBD2. The germline V gene encodes CDR1 KGHSH and CDR2 LQKENI. The V gene end was trimmed by 3 bases and the J gene end by 2 bases; junction bases not matched to a gene: 11. The CDR3 contains 17 residues.

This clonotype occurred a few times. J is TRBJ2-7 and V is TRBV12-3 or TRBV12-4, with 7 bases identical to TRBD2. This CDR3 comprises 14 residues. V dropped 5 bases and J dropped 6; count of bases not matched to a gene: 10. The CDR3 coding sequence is TGTGCCAGCAGTCGACTAGCAGAGTTGGGCGAGCAGTACTTC. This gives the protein CASSRLAELGEQYF.

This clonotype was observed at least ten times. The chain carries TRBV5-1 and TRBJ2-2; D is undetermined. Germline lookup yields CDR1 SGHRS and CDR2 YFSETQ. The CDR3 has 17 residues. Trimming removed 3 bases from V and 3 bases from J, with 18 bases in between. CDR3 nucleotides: TGCGCCAGCAGCTCAGCGTACGCGACCCAGTACACCGGGGAGCTGTTTTTT. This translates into CASSSAYATQYTGELFF.

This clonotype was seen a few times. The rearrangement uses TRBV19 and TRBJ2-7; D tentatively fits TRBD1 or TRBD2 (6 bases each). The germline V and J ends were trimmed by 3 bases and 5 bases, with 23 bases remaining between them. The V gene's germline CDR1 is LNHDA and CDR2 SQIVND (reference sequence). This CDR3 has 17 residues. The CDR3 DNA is TGTGCCAGTAGTATCGTACGCGTTGGGGGGCGCGTCGACGAGCAGTACTTC. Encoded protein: CASSIVRVGGRVDEQYF.

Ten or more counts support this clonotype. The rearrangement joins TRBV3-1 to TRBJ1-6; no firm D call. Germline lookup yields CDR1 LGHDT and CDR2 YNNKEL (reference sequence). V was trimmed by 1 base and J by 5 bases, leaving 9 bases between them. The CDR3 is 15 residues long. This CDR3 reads CASSQGQIDNSPLHF. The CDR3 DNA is TGTGCCAGCAGCCAAGGGCAGATTGATAATTCACCCCTCCACTTT.

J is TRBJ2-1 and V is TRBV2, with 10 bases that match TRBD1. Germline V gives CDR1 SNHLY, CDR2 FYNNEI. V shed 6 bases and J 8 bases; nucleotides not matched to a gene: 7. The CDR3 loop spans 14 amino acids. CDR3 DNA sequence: TGTGCCAGCAGAGCCGGGACAGGGGTCGATGAGCAGTTCTTC. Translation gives CASRAGTGVDEQFF.